The 27 T cell receptor beta chains below all came from one sample that was sequenced in a study of cytomegalovirus exposure and HLA in healthy donors. Vbeta (60) and Jbeta (13) primers were used in the PCR. Profiling relied on immunoSEQ multiplex PCR, and the TCRdb table lists in-frame clones only, not all of them. The sample lists over 110,000 clones, approximately 80% seen once, with around 3.2% in the top ten. The sample consisted of PBMCs. These receptors were collected from a female donor in good health and CMV-seronegative.

The chain uses TRBV6-1 and TRBJ2-3; the D is unclear. This CDR3 spans 13 amino acids. The ends were cut back, 0 bases at V and 4 bases at J, with 5 bases in the middle. The germline gives CDR1 MNHNS, CDR2 SASEGT. The CDR3 here is CASSEARSDTQYF. The DNA of the CDR3 is TGTGCCAGCAGTGAAGCGCGCTCAGATACGCAGTATTTT.

For this clone: An end of the junction does not agree with germline; a read error may underlie this. In nucleotides, the CDR3 is TGTGCGTGGAATACTCCGCCCACAGATACGCAGTATTTT. Protein: CAWNTPPTDTQYF. The V and J genes are TRBV30 and TRBJ2-3; no clear D gene. This CDR3 comprises 13 residues. Germline V gene lookup returns CDR1 GTSNPN and CDR2 SVGIG (reference sequence).

The chain recombines TRBV30 with TRBJ2-3; 7 bases align to TRBD1. With V trimmed by 0 bases and J by 4 bases, 7 bases remained unmatched. The CDR3 is 15 amino acids. Looked up from germline, CDR1 is GTSNPN and CDR2 is SVGIG (reference sequence). The CDR3 nucleotides are TGTGCCTGGAGTGTACTAGACAGGGCTGCAGATACGCAGTATTTT. This encodes CAWSVLDRAADTQYF.

A few counts support this clone. The chain employs TRBV7-9 and TRBJ2-1; 8 nucleotides line up with TRBD2. V trimming: 6 bases; J trimming: 0 bases; junction bases outside the gene matches: 4. The CDR3 totals 15 residues. Per the germline V gene, CDR1 is SEHNR and CDR2 is FQNEAQ (reference sequence). The CDR3 protein is CASRASGRSYNEQFF. CDR3 sequence (DNA): TGTGCCAGCAGAGCTAGCGGGCGCTCCTACAATGAGCAGTTCTTC.

In its sample, this clone was seen a few times. The genes are TRBV5-1 and TRBJ1-2, with 8 positions matching TRBD1. The CDR3 consists of 15 residues. The V segment lost 4 bases and the J segment 4 bases; nucleotides outside the gene matches: 9. Germline CDR1 SGHRS, CDR2 YFSETQ. The CDR3 sequence is CASSPRTGMGYGYTF. In DNA, the CDR3 is TGCGCCAGCAGCCCTAGGACAGGGATGGGCTATGGCTACACCTTC.

The genes are TRBV28 and TRBJ2-1; the match to TRBD2 covers 7 bases. Germline-derived CDR1 and CDR2 are MDHEN and SYDVKM. The CDR3 has 16 residues. V shed 4 bases, J shed 8 bases, and the junction held 14 bases outside the gene matches. CDR3 in amino acids: CASSSPGKRLAHEQFF. CDR3 DNA: TGTGCCAGCAGTTCCCCGGGTAAGAGACTAGCACATGAGCAGTTCTTC.

This chain uses TRBV14 with TRBJ2-7; possibly TRBD2 for D (6 bases). Germline CDR1 SGHDN, CDR2 FVKESK. Trimming shortened V by 1 base and J by 5 bases, and 18 bases separated the two germline ends. The CDR3 extends over 16 amino acids. DNA for the CDR3: TGTGCCAGCAGCCAAGCCCAGGCGGGGCAGGGTAACGAGCAGTACTTC. Residues: CASSQAQAGQGNEQYF.

The chain carries TRBV6-1 and TRBJ2-3, with TRBD2 identical over 14 bases. V gave up 7 bases and J gave up 4 bases; unmatched junction bases: 4. The CDR3 runs to 15 residues. Germline assignment: CDR1 MNHNS and CDR2 SASEGT. Here the CDR3 reads CASTRLAGGADTQYF. DNA of the CDR3: TGTGCCAGCACCCGACTAGCGGGAGGGGCAGATACGCAGTATTTT.

V and J are TRBV27 and TRBJ2-7, with 7 bases that match TRBD1. Germline V CDR1 and CDR2: MNHEY, SMNVEV (reference sequence). The CDR3 length is 13 residues. The V gene end was trimmed by 7 bases and the J gene end by 7 bases; junction bases not matched to a gene: 10. The CDR3 loop is CASIGTDPSEQYF. CDR3 sequence (DNA): TGTGCCAGCATCGGGACAGACCCTTCGGAGCAGTACTTC.

This clone appeared once. The rearrangement links TRBV2 to TRBJ2-1, with TRBD1 identical over 8 bases. Germline V gene sequence: CDR1 SNHLY, CDR2 FYNNEI. CDR3 length equals 13 residues. J gave up 2 bases and V 8 bases, and 2 bases lay outside the gene matches. The CDR3 region has the DNA TGTGCCAGCCGACAGGGGACCTACAATGAGCAGTTCTTC. Translating gives CASRQGTYNEQFF.

The V and J genes are TRBV6-5 and TRBJ1-2; D is unclear. There are 12 residues in the CDR3. Trimming stripped 4 bases from V and 4 bases from J, with 7 bases between. Germline lookup yields CDR1 MNHEY and CDR2 SVGAGI. CDR3 bases: TGTGCCAGCAGTTTCGGTGGCTATGGCTACACCTTC. Its protein is CASSFGGYGYTF.

The chain has TRBV5-1 and TRBJ2-2; 12 bases line up with TRBD2. J gave up 6 bases and V 2 bases, and 8 bases lay outside the gene matches. Germline V CDR1 and CDR2: SGHRS, YFSETQ. The CDR3 totals 17 residues. The DNA for the CDR3 is TGCGCCAGCAGCTTTGCGGTAGGACTAGCGGGACCCGGGGAGCTGTTTTTT. This sequence encodes CASSFAVGLAGPGELFF.

About this clone: The junction does not match germline at one end; this may be a read error. The V and J genes are TRBV7-9 and TRBJ1-4; maybe TRBD1 (5 bases). This CDR3 contains 16 residues. Germline-derived CDR1 and CDR2 are SEHNR and FQNEAQ (reference sequence). The CDR3 nucleotides read TGTTCCAGCAGCTTAGCGCGGGCAGGGAGGAATGAAAAACTGTTTTTT. It yields the protein CSSSLARAGRNEKLFF.

This clone was counted between two and nine times. The J gene is TRBJ1-5, the V gene TRBV27; 12 bases match TRBD1. The CDR3 is 15 amino acids. V dropped 6 bases and J dropped 5; count of bases not matched to a gene: 5. Looked up from germline, CDR1 is MNHEY and CDR2 is SMNVEV (reference sequence). The CDR3 DNA reads TGTGCCAGCAGCCCCGGGACAGGGGGCTATCAGCCCCAGCATTTT. This encodes CASSPGTGGYQPQHF.

This chain uses TRBV7-3 with TRBJ1-3; D remains ambiguous. Germline CDR1 SGHTA, CDR2 FQGTGA. With 2 bases removed from V and 0 bases from J, the gap between germline ends came to 11 bases. The CDR3 covers 16 residues. The CDR3 loop reads CASSLLGSGSGNTIYF. Written as DNA, the CDR3 is TGTGCCAGCAGCTTATTAGGCTCAGGCTCTGGAAACACCATATATTTT. Variable domain in full (rest from reference TRBV7-3 and TRBJ1-3): GAGVSQTPSNKVTEKGKYVELRCDPISGHTALYWYRQSLGQGPEFLIYFQGTGAADDSGLPNDRFFAVRPEGSVSTLKIQRTERGDSAVYLCASSLLGSGSGNTIYFGEGSWLTVV.

The chain carries TRBV30 and TRBJ1-6; 7 bases align to TRBD1. From germline, CDR1 is GTSNPN and CDR2 SVGIG (reference sequence). The CDR3 has 14 amino acids. The trim removed 0 bases at V and 7 bases at J, leaving 3 bases unmatched. For the CDR3, the DNA is TGTGCCTGGAGTGTAGACAGGGTAAATTCACCCCTCCACTTT. It codes for CAWSVDRVNSPLHF.

The chain uses TRBV7-3 and TRBJ2-2, with D hard to call. The CDR3 length is 12 residues. Between the trimmed V and J ends, which lost 5 bases and 1 base, there was a span of 2 bases. CDR1 is SGHTA and CDR2 is FQGTGA in the germline V gene. The CDR3 spells CASSRNTGELFF. The CDR3 DNA follows: TGTGCCAGCAGCCGGAACACCGGGGAGCTGTTTTTT.

This clone occurred a few times. The genes are TRBV29-1 and TRBJ1-2; perhaps TRBD1 as D (5 bases). CDR3 length: 13 residues. Germline CDR1 reads SQVTM; CDR2 reads ANQGSEA. V shed 6 bases and J shed 3 bases, with 14 bases lying between them. The CDR3 nucleotides are TGCAGCGTAGAACTTGACAGCTACTATGGCTACACCTTC. It yields the protein CSVELDSYYGYTF. Complete variable domain (other parts from reference TRBV29-1 and TRBJ1-2): SAVISQKPSRDICQRGTSLTIQCQVDSQVTMMFWYRQQPGQSLTLIATANQGSEATYESGFVIDKFPISRPNLTFSTLTVSNMSPEDSSIYLCSVELDSYYGYTFGSGTRLTVV.

This chain connects TRBV6-6 to TRBJ2-2; 10 bases are a match to TRBD2. This CDR3 contains 14 residues. V was pared by 5 bases and J by 6 bases, with 3 bases of the junction left unmatched. The germline V gene encodes CDR1 MNHNY and CDR2 SVGAGI (reference sequence). The CDR3 region is CASSRLAGSGELFF. The DNA for the CDR3 is TGTGCCAGCAGTCGACTAGCGGGTTCCGGGGAGCTGTTTTTT.

As regards this clone: A read error may account for a junction end that differs from germline. V and J are TRBV2 and TRBJ1-2; TRBD1 aligns across 9 bases. Germline loops: CDR1 SNHLY, CDR2 FYNNEI. This CDR3 region has 14 residues. CDR3 sequence reads: CASSEDRGGYGYTF. In nucleotides, the CDR3 is TGTGCCAGCAGCGAAGACAGGGGGGGCTATGGCTACACCTTC.

The V and J genes are TRBV28 and TRBJ2-7; TRBD2 matches at 7 bases. The CDR3 runs to 17 residues. V was clipped by 4 bases and J by 3 bases; unmatched bases: 15. Germline V gene sequence: CDR1 MDHEN, CDR2 SYDVKM. The CDR3 sequence: CASSSRRASGEGYEQYF. The CDR3 DNA reads TGTGCCAGCAGTTCCCGCCGGGCTAGCGGCGAGGGCTACGAGCAGTACTTC.

V is TRBV7-9 and J is TRBJ2-1; 8 bases map to TRBD1. Trimming removed 4 bases from V and 7 bases from J; junction bases left unmatched: 12. This CDR3 spans 16 amino acids. Germline loops: CDR1 SEHNR, CDR2 FQNEAQ (reference sequence). CDR3 residues: CASSSYWTGSPNEQFF. The CDR3 nucleotides are TGTGCCAGCAGCTCATACTGGACAGGGTCTCCGAATGAGCAGTTCTTC.

This clone was detected only a few times. The chain carries TRBV4-1 and TRBJ2-7; possibly TRBD1 for D (7 bases). Trimming removed 4 bases at V and 6 bases at J, with 16 bases between. This CDR3 has 14 residues. The germline gives CDR1 MGHRA, CDR2 YSYEKL. CDR3 residues: CASSPYQGGSEQYF. The CDR3 DNA reads as TGCGCCAGCAGCCCCTATCAGGGGGGAAGCGAGCAGTACTTC.

This chain uses TRBV7-3 with TRBJ1-6; TRBD1 agrees at 9 bases. J gave up 6 bases and V 5 bases, and 2 bases lay outside the gene matches. Germline assignment: CDR1 SGHTA and CDR2 FQGTGA. The CDR3 has 14 residues. CDR3 nucleotides: TGTGCCAGCAGCGACAGGGGGGCTAATTCACCCCTCCACTTT. Its translation: CASSDRGANSPLHF.

The gene calls are TRBV7-2 and TRBJ1-3; D gene uncertain. CDR1 is SGHTA, CDR2 FQGNSA, per germline. The CDR3 has 13 amino acids. Trimming removed 5 bases at V and 1 base at J, with 6 bases between. The CDR3 DNA is TGTGCCAGCAGCCCACTATCTGGAAACACCATATATTTT. It translates to CASSPLSGNTIYF.

J is TRBJ2-5 and V is TRBV11-2; D remains unclear. The CDR3 length is 11 residues. The V end was cut by 3 bases, the J end by 5 bases, with 4 bases between. Germline values: CDR1 SGHAT, CDR2 FQNNGV. Written as DNA, the CDR3 is TGTGCCAGCAGCTTCCAGGAGACCCAGTACTTC. This encodes CASSFQETQYF.

The DNA of the CDR3 is TGTGCCAGCAGCTTAAGATACAGCGGGAGGGACTCCTACAATGAGCAGTTCTTC. This codes for CASSLRYSGRDSYNEQFF. The chain is built from TRBV7-7 and TRBJ2-1, with 10 bases identical to TRBD2. Germline CDR1 SSHAT, CDR2 FNYEAQ (reference sequence). The CDR3 spans 18 residues. Trimming cost V 2 bases and J 0 bases; bases outside gene matches: 7. The variable domain in full, completed from reference TRBV7-7 and TRBJ2-1, reads GAGVSQSPRYKVTKRGQDVTLRCDPISSHATLYWYQQALGQGPEFLTYFNYEAQPDKSGLPSDRFSAERPEGSISTLTIQRTEQRDSAMYRCASSLRYSGRDSYNEQFFGPGTRLTVL.